The rows below give T cell receptor beta chains drawn from one sample of a study of T cell clonotyping in hematopoietic cell transplantation. Libraries were prepared by immunoSEQ multiplex PCR; TCRdb keeps only in-frame clonotypes and omits some of them. Here the sample spans 46,000 or so clones, about nine tenths being singletons. Specimen: peripheral blood mononuclear cells, collected before stem cell transplant. These receptors originate from a man aged 55 to 70 with biphenotypic leukemia. Some clones in this sample may be carry-over from other donors' samples. Both conserved end residues are part of each CDR3. The order of the fields is J gene, V gene, clone size, CDR3 protein. Clone sizes are given selectively: once, few, many, or a class where the clone is expanded.

j_gene: TRBJ1-5
v_gene: TRBV28
abundance: -
CDR3aa: CASRLQGMGNQPQHF

j_gene: TRBJ2-7
v_gene: TRBV25-1
abundance: -
CDR3aa: CASSEGTGAYEQYF

j_gene: TRBJ2-7
v_gene: TRBV7-6
abundance: once
CDR3aa: CASSLGVSYEQYF

j_gene: TRBJ2-7
v_gene: TRBV7-3
abundance: -
CDR3aa: CASSPSGQGGYEQYF

j_gene: TRBJ1-2
v_gene: TRBV5-1
abundance: -
CDR3aa: CASRDRTNYGYTF

j_gene: TRBJ2-7
v_gene: TRBV6-6
abundance: few
CDR3aa: CASSYGQARYEQYF

j_gene: TRBJ2-2
v_gene: TRBV7-9
abundance: -
CDR3aa: CASSTDLSGELFF

j_gene: TRBJ2-5
v_gene: TRBV30
abundance: -
CDR3aa: CAWGQNQETQYF

j_gene: TRBJ2-7
v_gene: TRBV7-8
abundance: -
CDR3aa: CASSLGGSGYEQYF

j_gene: TRBJ2-7
v_gene: TRBV5-1
abundance: -
CDR3aa: CASSLSGGSEQYF

j_gene: TRBJ1-1
v_gene: TRBV2
abundance: once
CDR3aa: CASSEARRMNTEAFF

j_gene: TRBJ2-1
v_gene: TRBV7-3
abundance: few
CDR3aa: CASSLNPSDEQFF

j_gene: TRBJ2-1
v_gene: TRBV30
abundance: -
CDR3aa: CAWIKGGTSQFF

j_gene: TRBJ1-5
v_gene: TRBV30
abundance: -
CDR3aa: CAWSDRVSLAQPQHF

j_gene: TRBJ1-4
v_gene: TRBV11-2
abundance: -
CDR3aa: CASSLGQHEKLFF